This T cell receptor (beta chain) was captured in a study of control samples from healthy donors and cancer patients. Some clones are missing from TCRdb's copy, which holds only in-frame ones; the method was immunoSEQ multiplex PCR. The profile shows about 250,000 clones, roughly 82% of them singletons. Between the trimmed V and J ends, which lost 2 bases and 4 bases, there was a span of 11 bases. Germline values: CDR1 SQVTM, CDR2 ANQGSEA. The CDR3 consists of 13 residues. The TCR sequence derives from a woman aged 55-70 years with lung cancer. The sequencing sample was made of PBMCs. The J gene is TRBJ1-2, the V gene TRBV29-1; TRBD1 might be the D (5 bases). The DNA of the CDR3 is TGCAGCGTTGAACCGGGGGTCGGCTATGGCTACACCTTC. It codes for CSVEPGVGYGYTF. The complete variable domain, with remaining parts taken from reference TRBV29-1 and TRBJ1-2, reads SAVISQKPSRDICQRGTSLTIQCQVDSQVTMMFWYRQQPGQSLTLIATANQGSEATYESGFVIDKFPISRPNLTFSTLTVSNMSPEDSSIYLCSVEPGVGYGYTFGSGTRLTVV.